The 13 T cell receptor beta chains below come from one sample, sequenced in a study of cytomegalovirus exposure and HLA in healthy donors. Researchers ran the PCR with 60 Vbeta and 13 Jbeta primers. The data were produced by immunoSEQ multiplex PCR, yet TCRdb's version contains in-frame clones alone and is incomplete. The data hold approximately 120,000 clones, with roughly 79% observed a single time. The sequenced sample consisted of PBMCs. These receptors came from a woman aged 45-65 years in good health and CMV-seropositive.

The rearrangement uses TRBV29-1 and TRBJ2-5, with 7 bases identical to TRBD2. V shed 5 bases, J shed 5 bases, and the junction held 5 bases outside the gene matches. Germline V gene data show CDR1 as SQVTM and CDR2 as ANQGSEA. The CDR3 consists of 12 residues. CDR3 DNA: TGCAGCGTTCTTAGGGGAGGGGAGACCCAGTACTTC. Translated: CSVLRGGETQYF. Supplemented by reference TRBV29-1 and TRBJ2-5, the full variable domain reads SAVISQKPSRDICQRGTSLTIQCQVDSQVTMMFWYRQQPGQSLTLIATANQGSEATYESGFVIDKFPISRPNLTFSTLTVSNMSPEDSSIYLCSVLRGGETQYFGPGTRLLVL.

The chain has TRBV9 and TRBJ2-3; 9 bases agree with TRBD1. The length of the CDR3 is 15 residues. Losses at the gene ends were 5 bases for V and 1 base for J; bases not matched to a gene: 5. CDR1 is SGDLS and CDR2 is YYNGEE in the germline V gene. The DNA of the CDR3 is TGTGCCAGCAGTCGCCGGGACAGGGGCACAGATACGCAGTATTTT. Its translation is CASSRRDRGTDTQYF.

The genes are TRBV7-3 and TRBJ2-2; no clear D. Trimming stripped 6 bases from V and 8 bases from J, with 10 bases between. The CDR3 sequence is 12 residues long. Germline V gene lookup returns CDR1 SGHTA and CDR2 FQGTGA. CDR3 coding DNA: TGTGCCAGCAGTTCAGCCGGGGGGGAGCTGTTTTTT. Translating gives CASSSAGGELFF. The full variable domain, its missing parts supplied by reference TRBV7-3 and TRBJ2-2, is GAGVSQTPSNKVTEKGKYVELRCDPISGHTALYWYRQSLGQGPEFLIYFQGTGAADDSGLPNDRFFAVRPEGSVSTLKIQRTERGDSAVYLCASSSAGGELFFGEGSRLTVL.

The chain links TRBV7-2 to TRBJ2-3; the match to TRBD2 covers 15 bases. This CDR3 is 17 amino acids long. The germline V gene encodes CDR1 SGHTA and CDR2 FQGNSA. The ends lost 5 bases at V and 3 bases at J; junction bases unmatched: 6. Here the CDR3 DNA reads TGTGCCAGCAGCCTAGGACTAGCGGGAGGGCGGACAGATACGCAGTATTTT. Protein sequence: CASSLGLAGGRTDTQYF.

CDR3 DNA: TGTGCCAGCAGTGCAGGGGTTAGGACTGAAGCTTTCTTT. This gives the protein CASSAGVRTEAFF. The chain combines TRBV6-1 with TRBJ1-1; TRBD1 is a possible D gene (6 bases). V lost 4 bases to trimming and J lost 5 bases, with 11 bases between them. In germline, CDR1 is MNHNS, CDR2 SASEGT. This CDR3 has 13 residues.

The V gene is TRBV11-3, the J gene TRBJ2-4; D unresolved. CDR1 is SGHNT, CDR2 YENEEA, per germline. V was cut by 0 bases and J by 6 bases, with 3 bases left in between. The CDR3 is 12 residues long. In DNA, the CDR3 is TGTGCCAGCAGCTTAGACGGAAACATTCAGTACTTC. This codes for CASSLDGNIQYF.

This clone has a single count. V is TRBV5-8 and J is TRBJ2-5; D is uncertain. The CDR3 has 15 amino acids. Deletions cut 4 bases from V and 5 bases from J, with 18 bases between. Germline CDR1 SGHTS, CDR2 YDEGEE. CDR3 in amino acids: CASSTQVTTRETQYF. In nucleotides, the CDR3 is TGTGCCAGCAGCACGCAAGTCACGACCAGGGAGACCCAGTACTTC.

This clone was observed a single time. The chain links TRBV29-1 to TRBJ2-1; TRBD1 aligns across 10 bases. The CDR3 has 15 amino acids. Trimming at V came to 8 bases and at J to 0 bases, leaving 7 bases not matched to a gene. The germline gives CDR1 SQVTM, CDR2 ANQGSEA. The CDR3 spells CSTRTGGDSYNEQFF. CDR3 DNA: TGCAGCACCCGGACAGGGGGTGACTCCTACAATGAGCAGTTCTTC.

The chain is built from TRBV5-1 and TRBJ2-2; 12 nucleotides line up with TRBD2. The CDR3 is made up of 15 amino acids. Germline V CDR1 and CDR2: SGHRS, YFSETQ. The ends lost 6 bases at V and 6 bases at J; junction bases unmatched: 6. CDR3 amino acids: CASMSTSGSSGELFF. In nucleotides, the CDR3 is TGCGCCAGCATGTCGACTAGCGGGAGTTCCGGGGAGCTGTTTTTT.

The chain links TRBV2 to TRBJ2-2, with 8 bases fitting TRBD1. The junction had 1 base not matched to a gene; V was cut back by 4 bases and J by 3 bases. Germline V lookup: CDR1 SNHLY, CDR2 FYNNEI. The CDR3 runs to 14 residues. CDR3 amino acids: CASSADRDTGELFF. CDR3 nucleotide sequence: TGTGCCAGCAGTGCGGACAGGGACACCGGGGAGCTGTTTTTT.

The chain links TRBV4-2 to TRBJ1-1, with a weak D call TRBD1 (5 bases). The CDR3 loop spans 15 amino acids. Germline V gene sequence: CDR1 LGHNA, CDR2 YNFKEQ. Trimming took off 4 bases at V and 2 bases at J, with 14 bases between the two ends. In nucleotides, the CDR3 is TGTGCCAGCAGCCTCTCCCCTGACAGCAACACTGAAGCTTTCTTT. Its protein product is CASSLSPDSNTEAFF.

The chain uses TRBV25-1 and TRBJ2-6; 7 positions agree with TRBD2. From germline, CDR1 is MGHDK and CDR2 SYGVNS. The J segment lost 0 bases and the V segment lost 1 base, leaving 0 bases of the junction unmatched. The CDR3 is 16 amino acids. CDR3 sequence: CASSEWGGSGANVLTF. The CDR3 DNA reads as TGTGCCAGCAGTGAATGGGGGGGCTCTGGGGCCAACGTCCTGACTTTC. Full variable domain (outside the CDR3, taken from reference TRBV25-1 and TRBJ2-6): EADIYQTPRYLVIGTGKKITLECSQTMGHDKMYWYQQDPGMELHLIHYSYGVNSTEKGDLSSESTVSRIRTEHFPLTLESARPSHTSQYLCASSEWGGSGANVLTFGAGSRLTVL.

The gene calls are TRBV7-9 and TRBJ2-5; D is ambiguous. CDR1 and CDR2 (germline): SEHNR, FQNEAQ (reference sequence). Trimming cost V 0 bases and J 4 bases, with 9 bases left between them. The CDR3 covers 14 residues. CDR3 DNA sequence: TGTGCCAGCAGCTTAGCGACGGGTCTAGAGACCCAGTACTTC. This sequence encodes CASSLATGLETQYF.